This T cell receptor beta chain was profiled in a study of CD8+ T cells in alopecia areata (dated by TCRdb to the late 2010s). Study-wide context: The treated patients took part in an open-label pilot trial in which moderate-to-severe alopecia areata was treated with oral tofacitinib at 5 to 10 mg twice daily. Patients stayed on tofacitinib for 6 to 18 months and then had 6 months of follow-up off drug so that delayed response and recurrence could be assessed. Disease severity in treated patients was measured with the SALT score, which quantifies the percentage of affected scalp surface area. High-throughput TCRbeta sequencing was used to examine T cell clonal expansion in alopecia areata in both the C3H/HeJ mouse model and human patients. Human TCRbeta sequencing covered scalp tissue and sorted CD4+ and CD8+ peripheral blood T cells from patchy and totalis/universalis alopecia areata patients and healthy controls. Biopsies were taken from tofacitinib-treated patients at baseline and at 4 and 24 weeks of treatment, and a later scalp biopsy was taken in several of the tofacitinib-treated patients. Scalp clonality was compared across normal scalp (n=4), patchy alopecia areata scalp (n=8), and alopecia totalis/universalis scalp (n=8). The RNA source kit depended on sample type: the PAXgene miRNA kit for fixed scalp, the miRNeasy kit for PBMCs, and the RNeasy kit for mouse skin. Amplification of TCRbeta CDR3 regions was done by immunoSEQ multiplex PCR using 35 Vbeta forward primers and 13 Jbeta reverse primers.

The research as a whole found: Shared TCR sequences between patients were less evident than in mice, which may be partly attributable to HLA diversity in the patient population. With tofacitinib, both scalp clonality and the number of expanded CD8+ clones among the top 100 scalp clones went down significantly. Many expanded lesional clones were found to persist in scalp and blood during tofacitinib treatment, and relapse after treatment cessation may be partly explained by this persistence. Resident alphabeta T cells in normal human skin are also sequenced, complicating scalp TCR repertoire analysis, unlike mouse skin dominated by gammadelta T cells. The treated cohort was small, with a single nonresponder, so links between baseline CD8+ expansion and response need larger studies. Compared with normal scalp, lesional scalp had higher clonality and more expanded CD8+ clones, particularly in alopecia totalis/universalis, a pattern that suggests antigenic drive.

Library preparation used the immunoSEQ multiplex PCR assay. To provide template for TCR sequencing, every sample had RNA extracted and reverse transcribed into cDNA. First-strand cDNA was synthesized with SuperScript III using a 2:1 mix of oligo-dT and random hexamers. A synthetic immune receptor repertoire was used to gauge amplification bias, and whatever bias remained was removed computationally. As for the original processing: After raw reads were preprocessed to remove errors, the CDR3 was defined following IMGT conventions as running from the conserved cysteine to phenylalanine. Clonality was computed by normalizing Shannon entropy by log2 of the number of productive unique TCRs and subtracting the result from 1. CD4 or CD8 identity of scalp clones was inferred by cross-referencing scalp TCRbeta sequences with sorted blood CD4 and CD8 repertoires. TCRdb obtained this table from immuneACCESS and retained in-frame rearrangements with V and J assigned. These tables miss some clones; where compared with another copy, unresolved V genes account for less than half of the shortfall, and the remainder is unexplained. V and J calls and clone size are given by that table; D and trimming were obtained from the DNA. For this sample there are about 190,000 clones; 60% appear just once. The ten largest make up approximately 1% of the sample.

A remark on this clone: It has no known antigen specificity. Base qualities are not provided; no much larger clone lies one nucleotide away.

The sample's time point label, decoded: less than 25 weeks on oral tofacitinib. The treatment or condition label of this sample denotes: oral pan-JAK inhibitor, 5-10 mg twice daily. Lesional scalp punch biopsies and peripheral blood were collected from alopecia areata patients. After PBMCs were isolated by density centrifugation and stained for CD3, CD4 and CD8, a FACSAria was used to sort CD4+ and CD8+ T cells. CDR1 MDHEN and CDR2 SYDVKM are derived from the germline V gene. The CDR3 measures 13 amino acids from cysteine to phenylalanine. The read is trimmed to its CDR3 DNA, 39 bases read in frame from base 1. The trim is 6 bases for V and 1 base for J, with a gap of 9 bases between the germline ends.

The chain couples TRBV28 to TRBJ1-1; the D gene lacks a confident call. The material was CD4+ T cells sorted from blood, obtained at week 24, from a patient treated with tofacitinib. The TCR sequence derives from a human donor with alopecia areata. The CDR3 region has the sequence CASRLQQNTEAFF. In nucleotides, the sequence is TGTGCCAGCAGACTCCAACAGAACACTGAAGCTTTCTTT.